Each of the 9 T cell receptor beta chains below was sequenced from the same sample in a study of early T cells in non-severe SARS-CoV-2 infection. In TCRdb, the 5' RACE reads were re-called with MiXCR into one record per CDR3 protein. The table includes approximately 43,000 distinct CDR3 sequences, over 6% detected once. The sequencing sample was made of whole blood. These receptors were taken from an adult who was a healthcare worker with PCR-confirmed SARS-CoV-2 infection or an uninfected control (not recorded which).

This clonotype was counted once. The rearrangement joins TRBV7-8 to TRBJ1-1, with no clear D. Trimming stripped 1 base from V and 4 bases from J, with 13 bases between. The CDR3 is made up of 15 amino acids. Germline CDR1 reads SGHVS; CDR2 reads FQNEAQ. The CDR3 is CASSLGSTLGTEAFF. Here the CDR3 DNA reads TGTGCCAGCAGCTTAGGTAGTACGCTGGGCACTGAAGCTTTCTTT.

This clonotype was seen repeatedly, ten times or more. V gene TRBV20-1 combines with J gene TRBJ1-5; maybe TRBD1 (6 bases). Germline CDR1 DFQATT, CDR2 SNEGSKA (reference sequence). Trimming removed 6 bases from V and 0 bases from J, with 12 bases in between. The CDR3 is made up of 14 amino acids. This CDR3 reads CSAWTADSNQPQHF. CDR3 coding DNA: TGCAGTGCCTGGACAGCTGATAGCAATCAGCCCCAGCATTTT.

This clonotype occurred many times. V gene TRBV10-3 combines with J gene TRBJ2-6, with 9 bases fitting TRBD1. The CDR3 is made up of 18 amino acids. V lost 0 bases and J lost 4; bases outside the gene matches: 7. Germline V CDR1 and CDR2: ENHRY, SYGVKD. The CDR3 bases are TGTGCCATCAGTGAGTCCCGACAGGGGGTAAGAGGGGCCAACGTCCTGACTTTC. Translated: CAISESRQGVRGANVLTF.

This clonotype was counted only a few times. The V call is TRBV6-5, the J call TRBJ1-3; no clear D gene. The CDR3 is 15 amino acids. Trimming removed 2 bases at V and 0 bases at J, with 8 bases between. CDR1 and CDR2 from the germline V gene are MNHEY and SVGAGI. This CDR3 is CASSYEFTSGNTIYF. CDR3 nucleotides: TGTGCCAGCAGTTACGAGTTTACCTCTGGAAACACCATATATTTT.

This clonotype has a handful of counts. One end of the junction varies from germline; a read error may be responsible. This chain uses TRBV5-4 with TRBJ2-7; possible D gene TRBD1, 6 bases. Germline values: CDR1 SGHNT, CDR2 YYREEE (reference sequence). The CDR3 covers 16 residues. The CDR3 here is CVSSRGRQAQPYEQYF. CDR3 nucleotides: TGTGTCAGCAGCCGAGGACGACAGGCGCAACCCTACGAGCAGTACTTC.

The sample holds many counts of this clonotype. The chain links TRBV6-6 to TRBJ2-7; 8 bases match TRBD1. Per the germline V gene, CDR1 is MNHNY and CDR2 is SVGAGI (reference sequence). This CDR3 is built from 18 residues. V lost 4 bases, J lost 5 bases, and 19 bases stayed unmatched. The CDR3 nucleotides are TGTGCCAGCAGTTCATTCGGCCAGAGCGGCAGGGGGCAGGACGAGCAGTACTTC. This sequence encodes CASSSFGQSGRGQDEQYF.

Ten or more counts support this clonotype. The chain joins TRBV6-6 to TRBJ2-7, with 12 positions matching TRBD2. V was pared by 10 bases and J by 6 bases, with 16 bases of the junction left unmatched. Germline V CDR1 and CDR2: MNHNY, SVGAGI (reference sequence). The CDR3 totals 16 residues. DNA of the CDR3: TGTGCCACCTCAGCCTCTCGGGGGACTAGCGGGTTCGAGCAGTACTTC. It yields the protein CATSASRGTSGFEQYF.

This clonotype was detected ten times or more. Written as DNA, the CDR3 is TGCGCCAGCAGCCAAGATCGCGGAATCAATGAGCAGTTCTTC. This encodes CASSQDRGINEQFF. The gene calls are TRBV4-3 and TRBJ2-1; the D is unclear. The CDR3 has 14 amino acids. Trimming pared 0 bases from V and 6 bases from J, leaving 9 bases between. The germline CDR1 and CDR2 sequences are LGHNA and YSLEER.

This chain links TRBV12-3 or TRBV12-4 with TRBJ2-1; 11 bases align to TRBD2. This CDR3 spans 14 amino acids. With 6 bases clipped from V and 7 bases from J, the junction kept 5 bases outside the gene matches. DNA for the CDR3: TGTGCCAGCAGGACGACTAGCGGGGCGAATGAGCAGTTCTTC. This gives the protein CASRTTSGANEQFF.